Listed below are T cell receptor beta chains from one sample, sequenced in a study of blood T cells in healthy people across ages. TCRdb reprocessed the 5' RACE reads with MiXCR, giving one entry per CDR3 protein. The sample shows around 800,000 distinct CDR3 sequences, about 55% of them seen only once. The sample comprised blood. The receptors were sampled from a man at least 80 years old in good health. Both conserved end residues are trimmed from each CDR3.

v_gene	j_gene	CDR3aa
TRBV5-1	TRBJ1-4	ASSLELGNNEKLF
TRBV19	-	ASRQGLYDEQY
TRBV11-2	TRBJ2-1	ASSRARQF
TRBV5-1	TRBJ2-7	ASSLRTESYEQY
TRBV20-1	TRBJ2-7	SARLGVGEQY
TRBV5-1	TRBJ2-5	ASSWSVAGSYQETQY
TRBV12-3/TRBV12-4	TRBJ1-2	ASSFRGGDYYGYT
TRBV20-1	TRBJ1-4	SARAGSAGTNEKLF
TRBV10-3	TRBJ1-2	AISDPGQGDYGYT
TRBV21-1	TRBJ2-7	ASTLKVGADQESYEQY
TRBV24-1	TRBJ2-5	ATSDVPTEVQETQY
TRBV12-3/TRBV12-4	TRBJ1-1	ASSLGRGAF
TRBV7-9	TRBJ2-4	ASSLGQGTLAKNIQY
TRBV5-1	TRBJ2-5	ASSTRSGGETQY
TRBV2	TRBJ1-1	ASNGQGARRGGTEAF
TRBV5-1	TRBJ2-2	ASYPTLGAGELF
TRBV25-1	TRBJ2-1	ASTESSYNEQF
TRBV6-2/TRBV6-3	TRBJ2-7	ASSYGVSPGEQY
TRBV15	TRBJ2-7	ATSRDSSGGAYEQY
TRBV9	TRBJ1-5	ASSEGQGMNQPQH
TRBV20-1	-	SASGTIPYEQY
TRBV5-1	TRBJ2-5	ASYDRLRDNEQY
TRBV7-2	TRBJ2-5	ASSLSSGRAGETQY
TRBV29-1	TRBJ2-1	SAEGGTSGRTYNEQF
TRBV3-1	TRBJ2-2	ASSPSPGLGPTGELF
TRBV6-5	TRBJ2-1	ASSYSGLANEQF
TRBV5-1	TRBJ2-1	ASSPGTSGSLDNEQF
TRBV20-1	TRBJ1-2	SAENTGNYGYT
TRBV5-1	TRBJ2-1	ASSKGTGVINEQF
TRBV5-1	TRBJ2-7	ASSTGTTGSY
TRBV5-1	TRBJ2-2	ASSPKGQTNTGELF
TRBV27	TRBJ1-4	ASSTWDSRGEKLF
TRBV18	TRBJ2-3	ASSSQRTGTDTQY
TRBV28	TRBJ2-7	ASSLWGGFDEQY
TRBV20-1	-	SASSRDRGPSGHEQY
TRBV2	-	ASSVGWTGETQY
TRBV20-1	TRBJ1-1	SALPTGGRLTEAF
TRBV5-1	TRBJ2-7	ASSPDRKGPPGEQY
TRBV12-3/TRBV12-4	TRBJ2-7	ASSPTELYEQY
TRBV10-3	TRBJ2-3	AIRSTSGSTDTQY
TRBV20-1	-	SARERQEFGSYNEQY
TRBV18	TRBJ2-1	ASSPQRAGLSF
TRBV7-8	TRBJ2-3	ASSFPTSGSIDTQY